The source of this T cell receptor (beta chain) is a study of cytomegalovirus exposure and HLA in healthy donors. Data came from immunoSEQ multiplex PCR; TCRdb stores just in-frame clones and leaves some out. The sample includes 150,000 to 200,000 clones, 84% of them seen just once. Per germline, CDR1 PRHDT and CDR2 FYEKMQ (reference sequence). The CDR3 is 16 residues long. Trimming removed 2 bases from V and 6 bases from J, with 18 bases in between. The chain recombines TRBV13 with TRBJ2-3; D is possibly TRBD2 (6 bases). The clonotype originates from a man younger than 40 in good health and CMV-seropositive. Material for sequencing was PBMCs. CDR3 protein: CASSLQDYLARDTQYF. DNA of the CDR3: TGTGCCAGCAGCTTACAGGACTACCTGGCGCGTGATACGCAGTATTTT.